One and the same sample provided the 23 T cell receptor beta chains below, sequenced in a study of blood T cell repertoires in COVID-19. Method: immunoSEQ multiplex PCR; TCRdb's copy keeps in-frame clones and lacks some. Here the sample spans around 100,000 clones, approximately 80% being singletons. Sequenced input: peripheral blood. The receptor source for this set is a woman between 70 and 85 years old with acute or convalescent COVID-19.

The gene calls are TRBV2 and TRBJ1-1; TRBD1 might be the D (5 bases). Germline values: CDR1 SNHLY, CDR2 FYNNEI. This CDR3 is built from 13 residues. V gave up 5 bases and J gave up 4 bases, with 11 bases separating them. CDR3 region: CASSPGRGTEAFF. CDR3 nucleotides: TGTGCCAGCAGTCCAGGGCGGGGCACTGAAGCTTTCTTT.

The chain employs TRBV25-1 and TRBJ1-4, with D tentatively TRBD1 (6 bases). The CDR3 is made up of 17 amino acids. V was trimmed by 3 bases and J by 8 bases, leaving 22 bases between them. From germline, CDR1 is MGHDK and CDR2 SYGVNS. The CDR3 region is CASSDKTGDVRREKLFF. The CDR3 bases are TGTGCCAGCAGTGATAAGACAGGAGACGTGCGAAGGGAAAAACTGTTTTTT.

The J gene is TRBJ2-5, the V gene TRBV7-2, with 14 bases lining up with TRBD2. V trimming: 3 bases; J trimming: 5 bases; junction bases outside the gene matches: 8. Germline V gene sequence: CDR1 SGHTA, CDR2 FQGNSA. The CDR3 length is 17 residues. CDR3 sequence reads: CASSFSGLAGGLETQYF. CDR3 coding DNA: TGTGCCAGCAGCTTCTCCGGACTAGCGGGGGGATTGGAGACCCAGTACTTC.

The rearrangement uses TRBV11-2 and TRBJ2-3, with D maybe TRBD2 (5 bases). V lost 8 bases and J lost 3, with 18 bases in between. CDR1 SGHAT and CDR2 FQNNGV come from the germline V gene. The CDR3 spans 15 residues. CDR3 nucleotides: TGTGCCAGCGAAGAGAGCGGTCGCGAGACAGATACGCAGTATTTT. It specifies CASEESGRETDTQYF. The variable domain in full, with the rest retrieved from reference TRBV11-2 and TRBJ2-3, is EAGVAQSPRYKIIEKRQSVAFWCNPISGHATLYWYQQILGQGPKLLIQFQNNGVVDDSQLPKDRFSAERLKGVDSTLKIQPAKLEDSAVYLCASEESGRETDTQYFGPGTRLTVL.

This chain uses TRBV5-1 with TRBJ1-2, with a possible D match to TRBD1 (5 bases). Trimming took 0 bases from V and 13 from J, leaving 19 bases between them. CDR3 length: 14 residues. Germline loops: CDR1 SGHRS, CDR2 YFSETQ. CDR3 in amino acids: CASSLGHLGGVSTF. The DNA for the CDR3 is TGCGCCAGCAGCTTGGGACATTTGGGAGGGGTGTCCACCTTC.

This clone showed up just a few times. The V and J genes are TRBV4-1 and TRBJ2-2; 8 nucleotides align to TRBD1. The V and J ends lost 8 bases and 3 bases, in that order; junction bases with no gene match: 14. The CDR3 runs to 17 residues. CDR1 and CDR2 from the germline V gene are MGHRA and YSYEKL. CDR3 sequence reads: CASQIGQGQSHTGELFF. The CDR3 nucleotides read TGCGCCAGCCAAATAGGACAGGGTCAAAGTCACACCGGGGAGCTGTTTTTT.

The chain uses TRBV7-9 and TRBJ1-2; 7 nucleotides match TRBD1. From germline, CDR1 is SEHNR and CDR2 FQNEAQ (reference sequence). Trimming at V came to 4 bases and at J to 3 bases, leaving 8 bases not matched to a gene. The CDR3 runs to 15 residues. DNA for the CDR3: TGTGCCAGCAGCTCCGGACAGGACTTCTACTATGGCTACACCTTC. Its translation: CASSSGQDFYYGYTF.

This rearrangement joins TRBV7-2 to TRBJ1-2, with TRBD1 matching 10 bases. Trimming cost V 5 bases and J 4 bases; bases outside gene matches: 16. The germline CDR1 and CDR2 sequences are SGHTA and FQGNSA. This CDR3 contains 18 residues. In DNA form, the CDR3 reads TGTGCCAGCAGCGGGCCGGGGGCCGGACAGGGGGTAGGCTATGGCTACACCTTC. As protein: CASSGPGAGQGVGYGYTF.

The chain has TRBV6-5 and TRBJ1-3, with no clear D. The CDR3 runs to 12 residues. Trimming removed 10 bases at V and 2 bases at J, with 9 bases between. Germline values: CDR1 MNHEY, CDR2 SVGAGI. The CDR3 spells CAIHGAGNTIYF. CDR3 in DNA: TGTGCCATCCACGGGGCTGGAAACACCATATATTTT.

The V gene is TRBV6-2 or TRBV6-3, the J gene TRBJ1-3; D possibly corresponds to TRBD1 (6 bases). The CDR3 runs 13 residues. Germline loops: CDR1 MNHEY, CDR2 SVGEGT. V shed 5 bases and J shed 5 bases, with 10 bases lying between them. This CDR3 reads CASSPDSRNTIYF. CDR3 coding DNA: TGTGCCAGCAGTCCGGACAGCAGAAACACCATATATTTT.

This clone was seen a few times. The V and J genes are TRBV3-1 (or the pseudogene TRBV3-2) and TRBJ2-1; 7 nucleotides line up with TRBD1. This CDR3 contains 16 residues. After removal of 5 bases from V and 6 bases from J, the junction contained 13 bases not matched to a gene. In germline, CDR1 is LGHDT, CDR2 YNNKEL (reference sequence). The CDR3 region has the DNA TGTGCCAGCAGCTCTTACTCCGGGACAGTTACCAATGAGCAGTTCTTC. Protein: CASSSYSGTVTNEQFF.

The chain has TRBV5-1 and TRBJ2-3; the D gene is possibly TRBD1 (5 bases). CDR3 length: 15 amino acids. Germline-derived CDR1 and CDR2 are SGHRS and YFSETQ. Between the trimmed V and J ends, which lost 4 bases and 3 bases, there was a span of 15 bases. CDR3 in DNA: TGCGCCAGCAGCCTCCAGGGCGATTGGACAGATACGCAGTATTTT. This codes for CASSLQGDWTDTQYF.

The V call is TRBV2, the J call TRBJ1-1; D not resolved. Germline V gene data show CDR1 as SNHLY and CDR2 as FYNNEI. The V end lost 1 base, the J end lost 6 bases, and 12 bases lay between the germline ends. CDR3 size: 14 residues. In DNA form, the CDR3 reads TGTGCCAGCAGTGAAGGGGCCCTCGCCCCTGAAGCTTTCTTT. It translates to CASSEGALAPEAFF.

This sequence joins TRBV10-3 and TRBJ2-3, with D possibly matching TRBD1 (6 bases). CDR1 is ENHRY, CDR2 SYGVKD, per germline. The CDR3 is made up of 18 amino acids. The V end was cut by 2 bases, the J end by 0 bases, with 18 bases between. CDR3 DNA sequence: TGTGCCATCAGTGAGGACCGGCCCCGGGACACAAGCACAGATACGCAGTATTTT. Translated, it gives CAISEDRPRDTSTDTQYF.

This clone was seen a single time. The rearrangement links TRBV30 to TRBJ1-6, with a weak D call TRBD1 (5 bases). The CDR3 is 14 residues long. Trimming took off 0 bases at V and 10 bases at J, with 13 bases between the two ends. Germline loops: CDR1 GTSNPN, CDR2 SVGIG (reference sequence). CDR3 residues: CAWSVQGSASPLHF. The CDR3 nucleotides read TGTGCCTGGAGTGTGCAGGGATCGGCATCACCCCTCCACTTT.

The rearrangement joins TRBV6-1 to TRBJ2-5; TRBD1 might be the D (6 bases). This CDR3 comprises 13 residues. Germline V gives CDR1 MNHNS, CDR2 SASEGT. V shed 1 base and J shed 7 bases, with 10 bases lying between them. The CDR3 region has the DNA TGTGCCAGCAGTGAAGGTGGGACACCGACCCAGTACTTC. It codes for CASSEGGTPTQYF.

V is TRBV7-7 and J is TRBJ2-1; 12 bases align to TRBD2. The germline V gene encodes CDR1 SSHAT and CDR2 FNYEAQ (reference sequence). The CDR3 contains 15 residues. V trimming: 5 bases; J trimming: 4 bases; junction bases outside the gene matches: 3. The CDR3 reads CASSGLAGNYNEQFF. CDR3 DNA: TGTGCCAGCAGCGGACTAGCGGGGAATTACAATGAGCAGTTCTTC.

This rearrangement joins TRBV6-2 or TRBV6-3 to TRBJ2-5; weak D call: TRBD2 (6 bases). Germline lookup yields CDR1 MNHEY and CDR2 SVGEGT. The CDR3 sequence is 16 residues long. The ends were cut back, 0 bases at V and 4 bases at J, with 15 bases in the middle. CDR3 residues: CASSYSEESGGETQYF. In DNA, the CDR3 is TGTGCCAGCAGTTACTCTGAGGAGTCCGGGGGAGAGACCCAGTACTTC.

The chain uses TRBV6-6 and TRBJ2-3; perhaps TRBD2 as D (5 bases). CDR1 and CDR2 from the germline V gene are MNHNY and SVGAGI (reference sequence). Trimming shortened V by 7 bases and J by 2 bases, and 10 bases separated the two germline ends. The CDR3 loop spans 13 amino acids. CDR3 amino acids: CASNSGNTDTQYF. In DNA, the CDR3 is TGTGCCAGCAACTCGGGGAACACAGATACGCAGTATTTT.

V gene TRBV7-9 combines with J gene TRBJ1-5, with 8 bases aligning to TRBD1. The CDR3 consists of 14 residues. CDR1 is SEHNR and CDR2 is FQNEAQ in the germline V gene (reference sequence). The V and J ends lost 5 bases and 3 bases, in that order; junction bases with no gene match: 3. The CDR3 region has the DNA TGTGCCAGCAGCGAACAGGGGGACAATCAGCCCCAGCATTTT. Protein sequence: CASSEQGDNQPQHF.

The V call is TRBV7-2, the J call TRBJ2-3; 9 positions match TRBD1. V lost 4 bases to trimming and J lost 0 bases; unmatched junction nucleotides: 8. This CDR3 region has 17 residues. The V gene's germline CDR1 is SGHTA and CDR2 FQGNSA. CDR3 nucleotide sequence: TGTGCCAGCAGCTCCCAATCCGGGACAGGGAGCACAGATACGCAGTATTTT. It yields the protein CASSSQSGTGSTDTQYF.

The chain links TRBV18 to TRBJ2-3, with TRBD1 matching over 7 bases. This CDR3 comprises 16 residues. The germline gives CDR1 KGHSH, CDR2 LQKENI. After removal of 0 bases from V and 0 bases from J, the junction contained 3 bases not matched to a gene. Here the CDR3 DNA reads TGTGCCAGCTCACCACCGAGGGGGCGAAGCACAGATACGCAGTATTTT. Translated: CASSPPRGRSTDTQYF.

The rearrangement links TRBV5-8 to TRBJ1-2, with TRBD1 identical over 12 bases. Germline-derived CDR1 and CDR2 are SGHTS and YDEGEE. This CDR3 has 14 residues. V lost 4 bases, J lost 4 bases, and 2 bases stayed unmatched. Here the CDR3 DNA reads TGTGCCAGCAGCACGGGACAGGGGGCCTATGGCTACACCTTC. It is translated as CASSTGQGAYGYTF. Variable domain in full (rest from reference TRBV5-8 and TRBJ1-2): EAGVTQSPTHLIKTRGQQATLRCSPISGHTSVYWYQQALGLGLQFLLWYDEGEERNRGNFPPRFSGRQFPNYSSELNVNALELEDSALYLCASSTGQGAYGYTFGSGTRLTVV.